This T cell receptor beta chain was found in a study of blood T cell repertoires in COVID-19. Study details: Spain, Italy and the United States supplied samples that represented acute and convalescent COVID-19.

Per the original methods: Amplification of reference gene primers was used by the study to estimate nucleated cell counts. The table came from immunoSEQ multiplex PCR; TCRdb's copy has only in-frame clones and leaves some out. That table furnishes V, J and clone size, whereas the DNA furnished D and trimming. The repertoire consists of some 100,000 clones, with more than 75% occurring once and the leading ten covering around 4.7%. With V trimmed by 6 bases and J by 1 base, 8 bases remained unmatched. CDR3 length: 15 amino acids. Germline V gives CDR1 KGHSH, CDR2 LQKENI. This clone has a single count. The rearrangement links TRBV18 to TRBJ2-5; 7 bases map to TRBD1. This TCR came from a woman aged 80 or older with active COVID-19. The material sequenced was peripheral blood. The CDR3 region has the DNA TGTGCCAGCTCCGCCTTGGGACAGCTCCAAGAGACCCAGTACTTC. This translates into CASSALGQLQETQYF.